Each of the 24 T cell receptor beta chains below was sequenced from the same sample in a study of blood T cell repertoires in COVID-19 (dated by TCRdb to the early 2020s). The library was obtained by the immunoSEQ multiplex PCR assay. TCRdb mirrors the immuneACCESS table, restricted to in-frame sequences. Some clones are absent from its copies; in checked studies, under half trace to an unresolved V gene, and the reason for the others is unknown. Here the sample has about 200,000 clones; 85% to 90% occur a single time. Around 1.3% of the sample comes from the top ten. Input material: PBMCs or T cells enriched from blood (not recorded which). Receptor source: a young man who had recovered from COVID-19.

This sequence joins TRBV7-9 and TRBJ1-2; no firm D call. The CDR3 runs 16 residues. Germline-derived CDR1 and CDR2 are SEHNR and FQNEAQ (reference sequence). V gave up 5 bases and J gave up 4 bases, with 20 bases separating them. The CDR3 loop reads CASSPGPGLGVYGYTF. The CDR3 region has the DNA TGTGCCAGCAGCCCCGGTCCAGGCCTCGGTGTCTATGGCTACACCTTC.

The chain carries TRBV7-8 and TRBJ1-2; TRBD1 matches at 7 bases. V dropped 4 bases and J dropped 1; count of bases not matched to a gene: 6. CDR3 size: 15 residues. The germline V gene has CDR1 SGHVS and CDR2 FQNEAQ. CDR3 in DNA: TGTGCCAGCAGCTCTGCGACAGGGCGTAACTATGGCTACACCTTC. It yields the protein CASSSATGRNYGYTF. Complete variable domain (other parts from reference TRBV7-8 and TRBJ1-2): GAGVSQSPRYKVAKRGQDVALRCDPISGHVSLFWYQQALGQGPEFLTYFQNEAQLDKSGLPSDRFFAERPEGSVSTLKIQRTQQEDSAVYLCASSSATGRNYGYTFGSGTRLTVV.

In this sample, this clone turned up once. J is TRBJ2-2 and V is TRBV4-3; TRBD2 matches at 9 bases. CDR1 LGHNA and CDR2 YSLEER come from the germline V gene. The CDR3 runs to 20 residues. The V and J ends lost 0 bases and 6 bases, in that order; junction bases with no gene match: 17. CDR3 amino acids: CASSQDAKAGGSTVAGELFF. The CDR3 bases are TGCGCCAGCAGCCAAGATGCAAAAGCGGGAGGCTCCACTGTTGCCGGGGAGCTGTTTTTT.

This clone was counted between two and nine times. The genes are TRBV7-8 and TRBJ1-1; D perhaps matches TRBD1 (6 bases). Germline V lookup: CDR1 SGHVS, CDR2 FQNEAQ. This CDR3 contains 15 residues. V shed 5 bases and J shed 1 base, with 14 bases lying between them. CDR3 DNA sequence: TGTGCCAGCAGCCTGAGAGGGACACGGAACACTGAAGCTTTCTTT. This sequence encodes CASSLRGTRNTEAFF.

This chain uses TRBV9 with TRBJ2-4; 10 bases are shared with TRBD2. With V trimmed by 0 bases and J by 11 bases, 5 bases remained unmatched. Germline CDR1 is SGDLS and CDR2 is YYNGEE. This CDR3 spans 14 amino acids. Here the CDR3 reads CASSVEVAGGFQYF. CDR3 in DNA: TGTGCCAGCAGCGTAGAGGTAGCGGGGGGATTTCAGTACTTC.

The CDR3 nucleotides read TGCAGTGCTAGTAGCGGGGGGGCCAGGGAGCAGTTCTTC. As protein: CSASSGGAREQFF. This chain uses TRBV20-1 with TRBJ2-1; 11 bases agree with TRBD2. Germline loops: CDR1 DFQATT, CDR2 SNEGSKA (reference sequence). The CDR3 is 13 amino acids. V was pared by 3 bases and J by 10 bases, with 5 bases of the junction left unmatched.

V is TRBV27 and J is TRBJ2-7; 8 bases fit TRBD1. The CDR3 has 15 amino acids. The germline V gene has CDR1 MNHEY and CDR2 SMNVEV (reference sequence). V lost 0 bases, J lost 3 bases, and 4 bases stayed unmatched. The CDR3 region has the DNA TGTGCCAGCAGTTTATCGGCGACAGGGGTCTACGAGCAGTACTTC. Its translation: CASSLSATGVYEQYF.

The CDR3 sequence: CASTIGGGSGNTIYF. The CDR3 DNA is TGTGCCAGCACTATAGGGGGGGGCTCTGGAAACACCATATATTTT. V gene TRBV21-1 combines with J gene TRBJ1-3. TRBV21-1 is noted as a pseudogene. The CDR3 extends over 15 amino acids.

The genes are TRBV9 and TRBJ2-2, with D possibly matching TRBD1 (6 bases). This CDR3 has 15 amino acids. From germline, CDR1 is SGDLS and CDR2 YYNGEE. V lost 3 bases, J lost 1 base, and 10 bases lay in between. DNA for the CDR3: TGTGCCAGCAGCGCCCCAGGGGAGAACACCGGGGAGCTGTTTTTT. This codes for CASSAPGENTGELFF.

V usage is TRBV6-5 and J usage is TRBJ2-3; 9 nucleotides line up with TRBD2. CDR1 MNHEY and CDR2 SVGAGI come from the germline V gene. There are 13 residues in the CDR3. V lost 6 bases, J lost 12 bases, and 10 bases stayed unmatched. CDR3 in DNA: TGTGCCAGCAGAACAATCGCGGGGGGGCCTCAGTATTTT. Its protein product is CASRTIAGGPQYF.

This clone has only a few counts. V and J are TRBV5-5 and TRBJ2-2, with 8 nucleotides matching TRBD2. Trimming removed 2 bases from V and 0 bases from J; junction bases left unmatched: 0. Looked up from germline, CDR1 is SGHKS and CDR2 is YYEKEE (reference sequence). This CDR3 is built from 15 residues. The CDR3 nucleotides read TGTGCCAGCAGCTTACTAGCGGCGAACACCGGGGAGCTGTTTTTT. It encodes CASSLLAANTGELFF.

The chain recombines TRBV4-1 with TRBJ2-2; D is uncertain. Germline CDR1 MGHRA, CDR2 YSYEKL. The CDR3 extends over 15 amino acids. With 0 bases removed from V and 0 bases from J, the gap between germline ends came to 5 bases. This CDR3 reads CASSQETANTGELFF. As DNA, the CDR3 is TGCGCCAGCAGCCAAGAGACTGCGAACACCGGGGAGCTGTTTTTT.

This clone was observed a handful of times. V gene TRBV3-1 (or the pseudogene TRBV3-2) combines with J gene TRBJ2-1; 12 bases line up with TRBD2. CDR1 is LGHDT and CDR2 is YNNKEL in the germline V gene (reference sequence). The CDR3 has 16 residues. Trimming at V came to 6 bases and at J to 5 bases, leaving 8 bases not matched to a gene. CDR3 sequence: CASRLSSGRAHNEQFF. The CDR3 region has the DNA TGTGCCAGCAGACTTTCTAGCGGGAGGGCCCACAATGAGCAGTTCTTC.

In its sample, this clone ranks as medium-sized. The chain recombines TRBV3-1 (or the pseudogene TRBV3-2) with TRBJ2-1; 8 bases match TRBD1. This CDR3 is 13 amino acids long. Germline lookup yields CDR1 LGHDT and CDR2 YNNKEL (reference sequence). The V gene end was trimmed by 5 bases and the J gene end by 9 bases; junction bases not matched to a gene: 6. CDR3 region: CASSAPGGTEQFF. DNA for the CDR3: TGTGCCAGCAGCGCCCCAGGGGGCACTGAGCAGTTCTTC.

The chain is built from TRBV3-1 (or the pseudogene TRBV3-2) and TRBJ1-1; 8 bases agree with TRBD1. After removal of 6 bases from V and 1 base from J, the junction contained 7 bases not matched to a gene. The CDR3 has 15 residues. Germline lookup yields CDR1 LGHDT and CDR2 YNNKEL (reference sequence). The CDR3 sequence is CASRLRGQGNTEAFF. The CDR3, as DNA: TGTGCCAGCAGACTACGAGGACAGGGGAACACTGAAGCTTTCTTT.

The V gene is TRBV29-1, the J gene TRBJ2-5; the match to TRBD1 covers 9 bases. Germline CDR1 reads SQVTM; CDR2 reads ANQGSEA. V dropped 7 bases and J dropped 4; count of bases not matched to a gene: 4. CDR3 length: 12 residues. The CDR3 here is CSGGQGAETQYF. DNA for the CDR3: TGCAGCGGGGGACAGGGTGCAGAGACCCAGTACTTC. The variable domain in full, completed from reference TRBV29-1 and TRBJ2-5, reads SAVISQKPSRDICQRGTSLTIQCQVDSQVTMMFWYRQQPGQSLTLIATANQGSEATYESGFVIDKFPISRPNLTFSTLTVSNMSPEDSSIYLCSGGQGAETQYFGPGTRLLVL.

V is TRBV11-2 and J is TRBJ2-1; 7 bases are shared with TRBD1. V lost 5 bases, J lost 5 bases, and 6 bases stayed unmatched. The CDR3 sequence is 14 residues long. CDR1 is SGHAT, CDR2 FQNNGV, per germline. CDR3 sequence: CASSHWDRNNEQFF. The CDR3 DNA reads TGTGCCAGCAGCCATTGGGACAGAAACAATGAGCAGTTCTTC.

The V and J genes are TRBV5-1 and TRBJ2-5, with 8 bases aligning to TRBD1. Germline CDR1 is SGHRS and CDR2 is YFSETQ. The CDR3 is 14 residues long. V shed 4 bases, J shed 5 bases, and the junction held 7 bases outside the gene matches. DNA of the CDR3: TGCGCCAGCAGCGGACAGGGTTTCCAGGAGACCCAGTACTTC. Amino acid sequence: CASSGQGFQETQYF.

In its sample, this clone was seen a few times. CDR3 sequence (DNA): TGTGCCAGCAGCACCGGACAGTTTAACTATGGCTACACCTTC. Translation: CASSTGQFNYGYTF. The chain carries TRBV27 and TRBJ1-2, with D possibly TRBD1 on 6 matching bases. The CDR3 length is 14 residues. Trimming left V 6 bases short and J 1 base short, with 12 bases between. CDR1 and CDR2 from the germline V gene are MNHEY and SMNVEV (reference sequence).

The chain uses TRBV15 and TRBJ2-7; 9 positions agree with TRBD2. Unmatched junction bases numbered 12, after V lost 3 bases and J lost 6 bases. The CDR3 covers 16 residues. Germline V gene lookup returns CDR1 LNHNV and CDR2 YYDKDF (reference sequence). The CDR3 here is CATSRPTGTSWAEQYF. In nucleotides, the CDR3 is TGTGCCACCAGCAGGCCGACCGGGACTAGCTGGGCCGAGCAGTACTTC.

The V gene is TRBV4-1, the J gene TRBJ1-1; no clear D gene. V was shortened by 1 base and J by 1 base, with 22 bases between the two germline ends. This CDR3 contains 19 residues. In germline, CDR1 is MGHRA, CDR2 YSYEKL. CDR3 sequence: CASSQGPTRTRLGNTEAFF. The CDR3 region has the DNA TGCGCCAGCAGCCAAGGACCTACCCGGACTAGGTTGGGGAACACTGAAGCTTTCTTT.

V usage is TRBV5-4 and J usage is TRBJ1-3; D possibly corresponds to TRBD1 (6 bases). V was trimmed by 0 bases and J by 4 bases, leaving 14 bases between them. Germline loops: CDR1 SGHNT, CDR2 YYREEE (reference sequence). This CDR3 is built from 16 residues. The CDR3 spells CASSLAGGARGNTIYF. The CDR3 bases are TGTGCCAGCAGCTTGGCCGGGGGGGCGCGAGGAAACACCATATATTTT.

V gene TRBV9 combines with J gene TRBJ1-2, with 10 positions matching TRBD1. Germline V gene sequence: CDR1 SGDLS, CDR2 YYNGEE. There are 13 residues in the CDR3. V shed 5 bases, J shed 8 bases, and the junction held 6 bases outside the gene matches. The CDR3 DNA follows: TGTGCCAGCAGTCGACAGGGGGCAGGGGGCTACACCTTC. It codes for CASSRQGAGGYTF. The variable domain in full, with the rest retrieved from reference TRBV9 and TRBJ1-2, is DSGVTQTPKHLITATGQRVTLRCSPRSGDLSVYWYQQSLDQGLQFLIQYYNGEERAKGNILERFSAQQFPDLHSELNLSSLELGDSALYFCASSRQGAGGYTFGSGTRLTVV.

The V call is TRBV10-3, the J call TRBJ2-7; 7 nucleotides align to TRBD1. Germline V CDR1 and CDR2: ENHRY, SYGVKD. There are 15 residues in the CDR3. V dropped 7 bases and J dropped 1; count of bases not matched to a gene: 10. CDR3 amino acids: CAIMSDRTGSYEQYF. The CDR3 DNA follows: TGTGCCATCATGTCGGACAGGACGGGATCCTACGAGCAGTACTTC.